One T cell receptor (beta chain) is described in this entry. The record originates from a study of OX40 agonist ivuxolimab in advanced cancers. Trimming left V 2 bases short and J 7 bases short, with 14 bases between. Germline CDR1 and CDR2: MNHNS and SASEGT. The CDR3 has 14 residues. The table came from immunoSEQ multiplex PCR; TCRdb's copy has only in-frame clones and leaves some out. The sample holds tens of thousands of clones, approximately 86% seen once. This material consisted of CD4+ or CD8+ T cells sorted from blood, taken in a trial of the OX40 agonist ivuxolimab. The rearrangement joins TRBV6-1 to TRBJ1-1; tentative D call: TRBD1 (5 bases). The sequence came from an adult with an advanced solid tumor such as melanoma, head and neck, liver or kidney cancer. The CDR3 DNA follows: TGTGCCAGCAGTGAAATCCCGACAGAAATTGAAGCTTTCTTT. Translation: CASSEIPTEIEAFF.